Described below is a single TCR beta chain sequence and its context. In the source study's methods: Amplification of reference gene primers provided the estimated nucleated cell counts. TCRdb's table, derived via immunoSEQ multiplex PCR, lists solely in-frame clones and lacks some. The V and J calls and clone size were taken over from that table, and D and trimming were inferred from the DNA. The sample has about 100,000 clones, about 84% seen once. The data belong to a study of blood T cell repertoires in COVID-19. There are 15 residues in the CDR3. Source material: peripheral blood. The receptor comes from a human donor in a cohort sampled during active COVID-19. The rearrangement links TRBV21-1 to TRBJ2-3; the table's TRBD1 call for D was not verified on the DNA. TRBV21-1 is designated a pseudogene. As DNA, the CDR3 is TGTGCCAGCAGCAAAGTTCCGGCAGGGTTATATACGCAGTATTTT. Its protein product is CASSKVPAGLYTQYF.